This T cell receptor (beta chain) was retrieved from a study of early T cells in non-severe SARS-CoV-2 infection. Study-level background: Bulk RNA from unsorted whole blood was sequenced; chains were unpaired.

CDR1 is SGHTS, CDR2 YDEGEE, per germline. The CDR3 adds up to 18 amino acids, both ends counted. Study observations and caveats: Anti-spike CD8 specificities were favored by VDJdb matching, whose results missed private and CD4 specificities.

This clonotype has ten or more counts. Antigen: not known. The DNA is left out, because the CDR3 cannot be placed on it with certainty; the CDR3 is given as TCRdb lists it. Separate cDNA molecules each had unique molecular identifiers attached to them. TCRdb independently ran MiXCR on the 5' RACE reads; one entry per CDR3 protein. The repertoire holds about 79,000 distinct CDR3 sequences, with about 12% as singletons. Sequencing was done on a sample of whole blood. The chain joins TRBV5-8 to TRBJ2-2; the D segment call TRBD1 is taken from the table without a DNA check. This TCR was recovered from an adult who was a healthcare worker with PCR-confirmed SARS-CoV-2 infection or an uninfected control (not recorded which). This chain's CDR3 is CASSLVRRDRGRPGSCFF.